A single sample gave rise to the 28 T cell receptor beta chains below, sequenced in a study of regulatory T cells in long-lasting Graves disease. Noted time point: persistent/refractory GD, antithyroid drugs over 5 years with positive TRAb. PBMCs were the source of the RNA used for TCR sequencing. iRepertoire HTBI primers and Arm-PCR of CDR3 regions built TCR beta libraries. MiXCR, applied by TCRdb to the multiplex PCR reads, yields one record per CDR3 protein. The profile covers about 300,000 distinct CDR3 sequences, with more than 20% appearing a single time and about 56% taken by the ten largest. The specimen was peripheral blood mononuclear cells (PBMCs), collected when the disease was refractory, from a patient treated with antithyroid drugs. The receptors originated from a female donor with Graves disease.

This clonotype was counted between two and nine times. This chain links TRBV30 with TRBJ2-2; TRBD1 aligns across 7 bases. The V and J ends lost 1 base and 7 bases, in that order; junction bases with no gene match: 3. The germline V gene encodes CDR1 GTSNPN and CDR2 SVGIG (reference sequence). The CDR3 has 13 residues. CDR3 region: CAWSGQGIGELFF. CDR3 sequence (DNA): TGTGCCTGGAGTGGACAGGGAATCGGGGAGCTGTTTTTT. Using reference TRBV30 and TRBJ2-2 for the parts outside the CDR3, the full variable domain is SQTIHQWPATLVQPVGSPLSLECTVEGTSNPNLYWYRQAAGRGLQLLFYSVGIGQISSEVPQNLSASRPQDRQFILSSKKLLLSDSGFYLCAWSGQGIGELFFGEGSRLTVL.

This chain connects TRBV5-1 to TRBJ1-1, with D unclear. Looked up from germline, CDR1 is SGHRS and CDR2 is YFSETQ. This CDR3 has 16 amino acids. The germline V and J ends were trimmed by 3 bases and 1 base, with 16 bases remaining between them. The CDR3 spells CASSSTPTVENTEAFF. DNA for the CDR3: TGCGCCAGCAGCTCTACACCAACCGTTGAGAACACTGAAGCTTTCTTT. Drawing the rest from reference TRBV5-1 and TRBJ1-1, the complete variable domain is KAGVTQTPRYLIKTRGQQVTLSCSPISGHRSVSWYQQTPGQGLQFLFEYFSETQRNKGNFPGRFSGRQFSNSRSEMNVSTLELGDSALYLCASSSTPTVENTEAFFGQGTRLTVV.

This clonotype occurred many times. This chain links TRBV10-3 with TRBJ2-5, with a possible D match to TRBD2 (6 bases). V was shortened by 9 bases and J by 2 bases, with 16 bases between the two germline ends. Germline V gene data show CDR1 as ENHRY and CDR2 as SYGVKD. There are 14 residues in the CDR3. CDR3 loop: CAIRKTGEQETQYF. Here the CDR3 DNA reads TGTGCCATACGAAAAACGGGAGAGCAAGAGACCCAGTACTTC.

This clonotype was picked up a small number of times. This chain joins TRBV6-5 and TRBJ1-1; maybe TRBD1 (6 bases). This CDR3 spans 11 amino acids. Trimming took 2 bases from V and 11 from J, leaving 9 bases between them. Germline V gene data show CDR1 as MNHEY and CDR2 as SVGAGI. CDR3 amino acids: CASSYPGEAFF. The CDR3 DNA reads as TGTGCCAGCAGTTACCCAGGGGAGGCTTTCTTT.

This clonotype has at least ten counts. This chain joins TRBV11-2 and TRBJ1-2; D is unresolved. The V and J ends lost 4 bases and 0 bases respectively, with 12 bases between them. Germline V gene sequence: CDR1 SGHAT, CDR2 FQNNGV. The CDR3 contains 15 residues. The CDR3 nucleotides are TGTGCCAGCAGCTCCCTGACACGACCTAACTATGGCTACACCTTC. Protein: CASSSLTRPNYGYTF.

The gene calls are TRBV4-2 and TRBJ2-7, with TRBD1 identical over 9 bases. V trimming: 4 bases; J trimming: 5 bases; junction bases outside the gene matches: 9. The germline V gene has CDR1 LGHNA and CDR2 YNFKEQ. The CDR3 consists of 15 residues. The CDR3 DNA follows: TGTGCCAGCAGCCCCCAGACAGGGGGTCTCAACGAGCAGTACTTC. This codes for CASSPQTGGLNEQYF.

Comment on this clonotype: A clone one base away is much larger, so this may be a read error. The genes are TRBV30 and TRBJ1-1; D remains ambiguous. This CDR3 contains 11 residues. V was cut by 3 bases and J by 1 base, with 3 bases left in between. Per germline, CDR1 GTSNPN and CDR2 SVGIG (reference sequence). CDR3 DNA sequence: TGTGCCTGGAGGTCGAACACTGAAGCTTTCTTT. It translates to CAWRSNTEAFF. The entire variable domain, with the rest obtained from reference TRBV30 and TRBJ1-1, is as follows: SQTIHQWPATLVQPVGSPLSLECTVEGTSNPNLYWYRQAAGRGLQLLFYSVGIGQISSEVPQNLSASRPQDRQFILSSKKLLLSDSGFYLCAWRSNTEAFFGQGTRLTVV.

This CDR3 reads CASNKGGRNTEAFF. In DNA, the CDR3 is TGTGCCAGCAATAAAGGGGGTCGGAACACTGAAGCTTTCTTT. V is TRBV6-1 and J is TRBJ1-1, with D tentatively TRBD1 (6 bases). There are 14 residues in the CDR3. CDR1 and CDR2 (germline): MNHNS, SASEGT. With 7 bases removed from V and 1 base from J, the gap between germline ends came to 13 bases.

This clonotype was picked up many times. This chain uses TRBV7-8 with TRBJ2-3, with D possibly TRBD2 on 6 matching bases. CDR1 and CDR2 (germline): SGHVS, FQNEAQ. V lost 5 bases to trimming and J lost 1 base, with 16 bases between them. The CDR3 extends over 16 amino acids. CDR3 DNA sequence: TGTGCCAGCAGCAATCTACTTCCGGGGGGCACAGATACGCAGTATTTT. It translates to CASSNLLPGGTDTQYF.

Only a few counts were recorded for this clonotype. J is TRBJ2-7 and V is TRBV5-6; D may be TRBD1 (6 bases). From germline, CDR1 is SGHDT and CDR2 YYEEEE. The CDR3 consists of 14 residues. Trimming stripped 3 bases from V and 0 bases from J, with 10 bases between. The CDR3 region is CASSSGQRSYEQYF. The CDR3 DNA reads as TGTGCCAGCAGCTCCGGACAGCGCTCCTACGAGCAGTACTTC.

This clonotype has just a few counts. A read error may explain this, as a much larger clone is one base away. This chain connects TRBV7-2 to TRBJ2-6; 10 bases fit TRBD2. The CDR3 runs to 19 residues. After removal of 5 bases from V and 0 bases from J, the junction contained 10 bases not matched to a gene. Germline CDR1 SGHTA, CDR2 FQGNSA. CDR3 region: CASSKGLAESSSGANVLTF. The CDR3 DNA reads as TGTGCCAGCAGCAAAGGACTAGCGGAAAGTTCCTCTGGGGCCAACGTCCTGACTTTC.

The CDR3 DNA reads TGTGCCAGCAGCTTAGCCGGTGCCTCTGGAAACACCATATATTTT. Amino acids: CASSLAGASGNTIYF. This chain uses TRBV11-2 with TRBJ1-3, with no clear D. The V gene's germline CDR1 is SGHAT and CDR2 FQNNGV. Trimming shortened V by 1 base and J by 0 bases, and 7 bases separated the two germline ends. The CDR3 loop spans 15 amino acids. Together with reference TRBV11-2 and TRBJ1-3, the CDR3 gives the full variable domain: EAGVAQSPRYKIIEKRQSVAFWCNPISGHATLYWYQQILGQGPKLLIQFQNNGVVDDSQLPKDRFSAERLKGVDSTLKIQPAKLEDSAVYLCASSLAGASGNTIYFGEGSWLTVV.

In this sample, this clonotype turned up a few times. The chain links TRBV10-3 to TRBJ2-5; D gene ambiguous. This CDR3 contains 13 residues. The germline V and J ends were trimmed by 4 bases and 5 bases, with 11 bases remaining between them. CDR1 ENHRY and CDR2 SYGVKD come from the germline V gene. The DNA of the CDR3 is TGTGCCATCAGTGTGTCGACGTCTGAGACCCAGTACTTC. The encoded protein is CAISVSTSETQYF.

This clonotype turned up a few times. Lacking the conserved final phenylalanine or tryptophan, this CDR3 likely reflects a read error. This chain joins TRBV11-2 and TRBJ1-1, with 8 bases matching TRBD1. The ends lost 6 bases at V and 0 bases at J; junction bases unmatched: 6. This CDR3 region has 15 residues. From germline, CDR1 is SGHAT and CDR2 FQNNGV. CDR3 residues: CASRFRTGMNTEAFL. The CDR3 bases are TGTGCCAGCAGATTTAGGACAGGGATGAACACTGAAGCTTTCCTT.

Of note for this clonotype: One base away lies a much larger clone, so this may be a sequencing read error. J is TRBJ2-5 and V is TRBV6-2 or TRBV6-3; maybe TRBD1 (5 bases). The CDR3 covers 15 residues. Trimming shortened V by 5 bases and J by 5 bases, and 18 bases separated the two germline ends. Germline-derived CDR1 and CDR2 are MNHEY and SVGEGT. The CDR3 DNA reads TGTGCCAGCAGTGAATCGAACAGGAGTTGGGAGACCCAGTACTTC. Translated: CASSESNRSWETQYF.

The chain couples TRBV6-6 to TRBJ2-2; D gene unclear. The CDR3 has 15 amino acids. Germline-derived CDR1 and CDR2 are MNHNY and SVGAGI (reference sequence). V was clipped by 0 bases and J by 1 base, with 6 bases between them. The CDR3 sequence: CASSYSGGNTGELFF. The DNA of the CDR3 is TGTGCCAGCAGTTACTCGGGCGGGAACACCGGGGAGCTGTTTTTT.

Regarding this clonotype: Relative to the germline gene, one junction end is altered; a read error may explain this. The chain carries TRBV20-1 and TRBJ1-1, with TRBD1 identical over 7 bases. Germline loops: CDR1 DFQATT, CDR2 SNEGSKA (reference sequence). The CDR3 has 12 residues. DNA for the CDR3: TGCAGTGCCGAGGGACAGAACGCTGAAGCTTTCTTT. As protein: CSAEGQNAEAFF.

This clonotype was detected only a few times. A read error may account for a junction end that differs from germline. The chain recombines TRBV7-9 with TRBJ1-5; D unresolved. The CDR3 loop spans 13 amino acids. Per germline, CDR1 SEHNR and CDR2 FQNEAQ (reference sequence). As DNA, the CDR3 is TGTGCCAACAGCTTATCGCAGAATCAGCCCCAGCATTTT. Translated, it gives CANSLSQNQPQHF. Based on the CDR3 plus reference TRBV7-9 and TRBJ1-5, the full variable domain is DTGVSQNPRHKITKRGQNVTFRCDPISEHNRLYWYRQTLGQGPEFLTYFQNEAQLEKSRLLSDRFSAERPKGSFSTLEIQRTEQGDSAMYLCANSLSQNQPQHFGDGTRLSIL.

This clonotype was observed many times. The chain joins TRBV28 to TRBJ2-7; 11 nucleotides align to TRBD2. In germline, CDR1 is MDHEN, CDR2 SYDVKM. There are 15 residues in the CDR3. V lost 2 bases to trimming and J lost 3 bases; unmatched junction nucleotides: 3. The CDR3 region is CASSLLAGGLYEQYF. In DNA form, the CDR3 reads TGTGCCAGCAGTTTACTAGCGGGAGGACTCTACGAGCAGTACTTC.

This clonotype came up many times. CDR3 nucleotides: TGTGCCAGCAACGAGGGGACCGTCTATGGCTACACCTTC. It translates to CASNEGTVYGYTF. The J gene is TRBJ1-2, the V gene TRBV28; tentatively, D is TRBD1 (5 bases). Trimming took off 7 bases at V and 4 bases at J, with 13 bases between the two ends. The CDR3 extends over 13 amino acids. Germline V gene lookup returns CDR1 MDHEN and CDR2 SYDVKM.

The V call is TRBV24-1, the J call TRBJ2-3, with D perhaps matching TRBD1 (5 bases). Per the germline V gene, CDR1 is KGHDR and CDR2 is SFDVKD. V lost 5 bases, J lost 3 bases, and 14 bases lay in between. This CDR3 is 15 amino acids long. CDR3 DNA: TGTGCCACCAGTGTGGGCCAGGGTAAAACAGATACGCAGTATTTT. Amino acid sequence: CATSVGQGKTDTQYF.

This clonotype was detected a few times. The chain links TRBV20-1 to TRBJ2-7, with D unclear. V was pared by 5 bases and J by 0 bases, with 17 bases between. The CDR3 covers 15 residues. Germline V CDR1 and CDR2: DFQATT, SNEGSKA (reference sequence). CDR3 coding DNA: TGCAGTGCTCTCACCTCTACAAGGTTCTCCTACGAGCAGTACTTC. This codes for CSALTSTRFSYEQYF.

This clonotype was observed a few times. This chain joins TRBV6-5 and TRBJ1-1, with unresolved D. Trimming shortened V by 0 bases and J by 6 bases, and 8 bases separated the two germline ends. This CDR3 spans 13 amino acids. Germline CDR1 is MNHEY and CDR2 is SVGAGI. DNA for the CDR3: TGTGCCAGCAGTTACTCCGACACACCTGAAGCTTTCTTT. Translation: CASSYSDTPEAFF.

As to this clonotype: This sequence may be a read error, since a much larger clone differs from it by one base. This chain joins TRBV20-1 and TRBJ1-2; D is undetermined. The CDR3 runs to 13 residues. Germline V gene sequence: CDR1 DFQATT, CDR2 SNEGSKA (reference sequence). Trimming removed 3 bases at V and 7 bases at J, with 15 bases between. CDR3 amino acids: CSASPSVSCGYTF. DNA for the CDR3: TGCAGTGCTAGTCCCTCGGTTTCATGTGGCTACACCTTC.

This clonotype has at least ten counts. The rearrangement joins TRBV7-9 to TRBJ2-5; 9 nucleotides match TRBD2. CDR1 SEHNR and CDR2 FQNEAQ come from the germline V gene (reference sequence). J gave up 2 bases and V 3 bases, and 10 bases lay outside the gene matches. This CDR3 comprises 17 residues. The CDR3 loop reads CASSFPPSGKKQETQYF. The CDR3 DNA sequence: TGTGCCAGCAGCTTTCCCCCTAGCGGGAAGAAACAAGAGACCCAGTACTTC. Full variable domain (remainder filled in from reference TRBV7-9 and TRBJ2-5): DTGVSQNPRHKITKRGQNVTFRCDPISEHNRLYWYRQTLGQGPEFLTYFQNEAQLEKSRLLSDRFSAERPKGSFSTLEIQRTEQGDSAMYLCASSFPPSGKKQETQYFGPGTRLLVL.

This rearrangement joins TRBV30 to TRBJ2-5; D is ambiguous. CDR1 is GTSNPN, CDR2 SVGIG, per germline (reference sequence). The CDR3 spans 15 residues. The V end was cut by 0 bases, the J end by 7 bases, with 18 bases between. CDR3 coding DNA: TGTGCCTGGAGTGTTGAGGCCGGGCGGCACTGGACCCAGTACTTC. Translated: CAWSVEAGRHWTQYF.

This clonotype was observed many times. This chain joins TRBV6-1 and TRBJ2-7; TRBD1 agrees at 7 bases. There are 15 residues in the CDR3. Germline V CDR1 and CDR2: MNHNS, SASEGT. Germline trimming cut 4 bases from V and 3 bases from J; bases unmatched to any gene: 9. CDR3 DNA sequence: TGTGCCAGCAGTGGACGGACAGGATCAGTCTACGAGCAGTACTTC. Protein sequence: CASSGRTGSVYEQYF.

This clonotype was seen a few times. The rearrangement uses TRBV30 and TRBJ2-2; possible D gene TRBD1, 5 bases. V was shortened by 2 bases and J by 6 bases, with 7 bases between the two germline ends. Germline assignment: CDR1 GTSNPN and CDR2 SVGIG (reference sequence). The CDR3 contains 12 residues. Here the CDR3 reads CAWSRGPGELFF. The CDR3 coding sequence is TGTGCCTGGAGTAGGGGCCCCGGGGAGCTGTTTTTT.